The rows below give T cell receptor beta chains drawn from one sample of a study of tumor-infiltrating lymphocytes in localized non-small cell lung cancer. Method: immunoSEQ multiplex PCR; TCRdb's copy keeps in-frame clones and lacks some. The repertoire holds about 12,000 clones, with roughly 70% as singletons. The sequenced sample was uninvolved lung tissue not adjacent to the tumor. The receptors stem from a human donor with non-small cell lung cancer. Both conserved end residues are part of each CDR3. The order of the fields is D gene, J gene, V gene, clone size, CDR3 DNA, CDR3 protein. The D gene is left open where the match is weak. Rows may omit the clone size; those that give it use once, few, many or a size class.

>.|TRBJ2-7|TRBV23-1|.
TGCGCCAGCAGTCAATCTAGTAGGGTATCGGTCGAGCAGTACTTC
CASSQSSRVSVEQYF
>.|TRBJ2-7|TRBV7-2|once
TGTGCCAGCAGCCGTGGGGTGGGTGCCCACGAGCAGTACTTC
CASSRGVGAHEQYF
>TRBD1|TRBJ1-5|TRBV6-5|few
TGTGCCAGCAGTGAGGGGGCTGTGCAGCCCCAGCATTTT
CASSEGAVQPQHF
>TRBD1|TRBJ2-5|TRBV5-4|.
TGTGCCAGCAGCTCCTTAGGACAGGGGGAGACCCAGTACTTC
CASSSLGQGETQYF
>.|TRBJ1-5|TRBV7-2|.
TGTGCCAGCAGCTTATCATTTGGGGGGAATCAGCCCCAGCATTTT
CASSLSFGGNQPQHF
>TRBD2|TRBJ2-7|TRBV5-1|.
TGCGCCAGCAGCTTGGGTGGCGGGAGTAGGGTCTACGAGCAGTACTTC
CASSLGGGSRVYEQYF
>.|TRBJ1-5|TRBV7-2|.
TGTGCCAGCAGCAGGATGTTGAGCAATCAGCCCCAGCATTTT
CASSRMLSNQPQHF
>TRBD1|TRBJ1-2|TRBV2|.
TGTGCCGGGGGACAGTCTTCGGCTGTCTATGGCTACACCTTC
CAGGQSSAVYGYTF
>.|TRBJ1-3|TRBV19|once
TGTGCCAGTAGTACCCAGGTCTCTGGAAACACCATATATTTT
CASSTQVSGNTIYF
>TRBD2|TRBJ2-7|TRBV19|.
TGTGCCAGTAGAGAATCTAGCGGGAGCGTTGTTAAGTACTTC
CASRESSGSVVKYF
>.|TRBJ2-2|TRBV11-2|.
TGTGCCAGCAGCGGCCCGCCTCGCAGGGGGAACACCGGGGAGCTGTTTTTT
CASSGPPRRGNTGELFF
>.|TRBJ2-2|TRBV4-3|.
TGCGCCAGCAGCCCGTTCGACACCGGGGAGCTGTTTTTT
CASSPFDTGELFF
>.|TRBJ1-1|TRBV27|.
TGTGCCAGCAGTTTGGGAACAGGCCTGTTCATGAACACTGAAGCTTTCTTT
CASSLGTGLFMNTEAFF
>.|TRBJ2-1|TRBV28|once
TGTGCCAGCAGTTTTAACACTCTAGGGTCCAATGAGCAGTTCTTC
CASSFNTLGSNEQFF
>.|TRBJ2-7|TRBV9|.
TGTGCCAGCAGCCGGGGCGCCAATTACGAGCAGTACTTC
CASSRGANYEQYF
>.|TRBJ2-7|TRBV5-4|.
TGTGCCAGCAGCTTGGGCTGGAGGACGTCCTCCTACGAGCAGTACTTC
CASSLGWRTSSYEQYF
>TRBD2|TRBJ2-7|TRBV4-3|.
TGCGCCAGCAGCCACGAGACTAGCGGGAGTAACGAGCAGTACTTC
CASSHETSGSNEQYF
>TRBD1|TRBJ2-3|TRBV14|.
TGTGCCAGCAGCCACTTGGCAGACAGGGGAAATACGCAGTATTTT
CASSHLADRGNTQYF
>TRBD2|TRBJ2-1|TRBV11-2|.
TGTGCCAGCACGCCGGGCGGGAGTGACAATGAGCAGTTCTTC
CASTPGGSDNEQFF
>.|TRBJ2-5|TRBV11-2|.
TGTGCCAGCAGCTCGATGGGGGGCCTCTTCCAAGAGACCCAGTACTTC
CASSSMGGLFQETQYF
>.|TRBJ2-5|TRBV5-1|.
TGCGCCAGCAGCTTGGGATCTAGGGGAGGCCAAGAGACCCAGTACTTC
CASSLGSRGGQETQYF
>.|TRBJ2-7|TRBV5-6|.
TGTGCCAGCAGCAGGGTGGGAGAGCAGTACTTC
CASSRVGEQYF
>TRBD2|TRBJ2-1|TRBV4-1|.
TGCGCCAGCAGGCGGGGGGGGGACAATGAGCAGTTCTTC
CASRRGGDNEQFF
>.|TRBJ1-1|TRBV5-5|large
TGTGCCAGCAGCTTGCAGAGGATGAACACTGAAGCTTTCTTT
CASSLQRMNTEAFF
>.|TRBJ1-6|TRBV7-9|.
TGTGCCAGCAGCTTACAAGGAAATTCACCCCTCCACTTT
CASSLQGNSPLHF
>.|TRBJ1-3|TRBV19|.
TGTGCCAGTAACGGGCGGGGTGGAAACACCATATATTTT
CASNGRGGNTIYF
>.|TRBJ1-2|TRBV4-3|.
TGCGCCAGCAGCCAAGCTACTAACAGGGCCGATGGCTACACCTTC
CASSQATNRADGYTF
>.|TRBJ1-2|TRBV5-8|.
TGTGCCAGCAGCTTGGACTCCGGGAGCTATGGCTACACCTTC
CASSLDSGSYGYTF
>.|TRBJ1-2|TRBV19|.
TGTGCCAGTAGTATAGGAGGTGGGACTGATGGCTACACCTTC
CASSIGGGTDGYTF
>TRBD1|TRBJ1-5|TRBV27|few
TGTGCCAGCAGGCAGGAAGGACAGGGGAACAGACAGCCCCAGCATTTT
CASRQEGQGNRQPQHF
>.|TRBJ1-1|TRBV5-8|.
TGTGCCAGCAGCTTGGGCAGGGACTACACTGAAGCTTTCTTT
CASSLGRDYTEAFF
>.|TRBJ2-1|TRBV7-9|once
TGTGCCAGCAGCTTAGCTGGGGGGGCGGATGAGCAGTTCTTC
CASSLAGGADEQFF
>.|TRBJ1-1|TRBV7-9|.
TGTGCCAGCAGCTTAAGTATGAACACTGAAGCTTTCTTT
CASSLSMNTEAFF
>TRBD1|TRBJ2-7|TRBV5-4|.
TGTGCCAGCAGCTTGGGTCCGGGACAGGGGTCCTACTACGAGCAGTACTTC
CASSLGPGQGSYYEQYF
>TRBD1|TRBJ2-5|TRBV5-6|few
TGTGCCAGCAGCTGGGACAGGGTAGAAGAGACCCAGTACTTC
CASSWDRVEETQYF
>TRBD1|TRBJ2-5|TRBV7-2|.
TGTGCCAGCAGCCCCCAGACAGGGGGAGGAGAGACCCAGTACTTC
CASSPQTGGGETQYF
>.|TRBJ1-4|TRBV15|.
TGTGCCACCAGCAACGAAGATTCACCGGGGGGATTCGACGAAAAACTGTTTTTT
CATSNEDSPGGFDEKLFF
>.|TRBJ2-1|TRBV7-2|.
TGTGCCAGCAGCTTAGATTTGGGTGGGTCCTACAATGAGCAGTTCTTC
CASSLDLGGSYNEQFF
>.|TRBJ1-3|TRBV4-1|.
TGCGCCAGCAGCCAAGGCCCAGGGTTCGGAAACACCATATATTTT
CASSQGPGFGNTIYF
>TRBD1|TRBJ2-2|TRBV10-3|.
TGTGCCATCAGTGTACAGGGGGCGCAGACCGGGGAGCTGTTTTTT
CAISVQGAQTGELFF
>TRBD1|TRBJ1-4|TRBV5-6|.
TGTGCCAGCAGGCAGGGGGCAGGCACTAATGAAAAACTGTTTTTT
CASRQGAGTNEKLFF
>TRBD2|TRBJ2-3|TRBV6-1|.
TGTGCCAGCAGTGAATATGGTCTAGCGGGGTACACAGATACGCAGTATTTT
CASSEYGLAGYTDTQYF
>TRBD2|TRBJ2-7|TRBV2|.
TGTGCCTGCGAGCGGGACGGATTCTACGAGCAGTACTTC
CACERDGFYEQYF
>.|TRBJ2-6|TRBV7-9|.
TGTGCCAGCAGTCCTCCAAGGGCCGGGGCCAACGTCCTGACTTTC
CASSPPRAGANVLTF
>TRBD1|TRBJ2-3|TRBV5-1|.
TGCGCCAGCAGCTGGGGACAGGGAAGGACAGATACGCAGTATTTT
CASSWGQGRTDTQYF
>TRBD1|TRBJ1-4|TRBV2|.
TGTGCCAGCAGTGAAGCGCAGGGGGGTAACGAAAAACTGTTTTTT
CASSEAQGGNEKLFF